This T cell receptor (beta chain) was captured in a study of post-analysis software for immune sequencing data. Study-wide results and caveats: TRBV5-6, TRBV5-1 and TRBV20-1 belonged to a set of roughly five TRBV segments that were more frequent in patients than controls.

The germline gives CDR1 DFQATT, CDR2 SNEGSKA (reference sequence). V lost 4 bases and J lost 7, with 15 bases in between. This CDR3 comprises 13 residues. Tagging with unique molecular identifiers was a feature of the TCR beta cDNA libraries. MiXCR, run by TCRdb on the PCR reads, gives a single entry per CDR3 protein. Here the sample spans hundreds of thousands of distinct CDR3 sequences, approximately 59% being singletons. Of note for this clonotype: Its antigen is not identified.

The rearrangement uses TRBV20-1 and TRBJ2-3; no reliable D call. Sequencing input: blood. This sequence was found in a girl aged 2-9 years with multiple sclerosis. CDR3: CSATAFVTNTQYF. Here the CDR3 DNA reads TGCAGTGCTACGGCCTTTGTAACGAATACGCAGTATTTT.